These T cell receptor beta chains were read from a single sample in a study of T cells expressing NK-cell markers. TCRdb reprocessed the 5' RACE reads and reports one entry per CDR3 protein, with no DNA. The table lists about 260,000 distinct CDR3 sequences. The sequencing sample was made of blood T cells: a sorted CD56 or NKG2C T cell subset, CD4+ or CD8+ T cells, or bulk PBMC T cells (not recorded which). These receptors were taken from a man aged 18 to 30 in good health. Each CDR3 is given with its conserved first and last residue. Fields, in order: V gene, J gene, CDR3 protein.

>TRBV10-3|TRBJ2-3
CAISAGGTDTQYF
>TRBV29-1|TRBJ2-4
CSVSPLENIQYF
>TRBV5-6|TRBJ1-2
CASSLVSLNYGYTF
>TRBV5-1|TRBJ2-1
CASRHRDLLHNEQFF
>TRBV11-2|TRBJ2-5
CASSLVGGGIQETQYF
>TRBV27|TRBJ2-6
CASSLLSGDGANVLTF
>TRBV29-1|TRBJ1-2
CSVERAGWGYTF
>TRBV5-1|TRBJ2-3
CATTLGGLTDTQYF
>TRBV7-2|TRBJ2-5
CASKRTSGQKETQYF
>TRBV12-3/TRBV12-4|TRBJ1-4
CASSRQGRINEKLFF
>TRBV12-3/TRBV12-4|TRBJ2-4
CASRSSGSVAKNIQYF
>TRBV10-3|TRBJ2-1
CAISDWGGSYNEQFF
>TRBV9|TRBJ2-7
CASSVGPAQGASSYEQYF
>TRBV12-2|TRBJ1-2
CASRERPGTVKNGYTF
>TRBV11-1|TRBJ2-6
CASSHLTSGRSGANVLTF
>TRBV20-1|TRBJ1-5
CSARAGLKQPQHF
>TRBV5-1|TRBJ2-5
CASSWAQRIQETQYF
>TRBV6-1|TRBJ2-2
CASSRWGEENTGELFF
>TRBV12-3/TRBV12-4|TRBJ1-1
CASSLGGTSTEAFF
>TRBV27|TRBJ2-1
CASSVGLAGLKFF
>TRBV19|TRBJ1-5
CASSLQGSNQPQHF
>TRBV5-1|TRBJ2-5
CASSLRSREGRETQYF
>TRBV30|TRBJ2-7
CAWMGSSYEQYF
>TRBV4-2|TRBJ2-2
CASSPRSRDWGGELFF
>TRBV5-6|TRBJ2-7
CASSLLYGYEQYF
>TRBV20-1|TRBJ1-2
CSARDGNSYYGYTF
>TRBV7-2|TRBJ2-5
CASSLLAGVGYF
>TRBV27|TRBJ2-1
CASSSNGLAGNHGQFF
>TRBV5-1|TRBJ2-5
CASSTPGFSGKETQYF
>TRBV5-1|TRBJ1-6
CASSQGTGGSSPLHF
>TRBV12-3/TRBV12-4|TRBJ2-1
CASSFLGAEQFF
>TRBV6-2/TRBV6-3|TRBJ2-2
CASSYFRQELFF
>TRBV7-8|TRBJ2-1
CASTGQEYYNEQFF
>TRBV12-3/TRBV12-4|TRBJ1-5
CASSVTRGRGDQPQHF
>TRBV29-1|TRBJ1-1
CSIALDPLTEAFF
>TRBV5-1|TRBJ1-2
CASSLYGTGTYGYTF
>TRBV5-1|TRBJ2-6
CASSLQIQPSGANVLTF
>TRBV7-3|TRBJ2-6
CASSLSQGGGAGANVLTF
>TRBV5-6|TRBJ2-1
CASSLATGEQFF
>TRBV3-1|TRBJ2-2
CASSQVGLAGRNTGELFF
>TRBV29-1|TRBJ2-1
CSVRGQLNEQFF
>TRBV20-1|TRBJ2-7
CSGTGGAYEQYF
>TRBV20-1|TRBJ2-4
CSASSTSGRSNIQYF
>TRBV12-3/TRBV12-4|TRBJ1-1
CASRSDRGHENTEAFF
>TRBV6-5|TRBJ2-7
CASSYGVGQGNYEQYF
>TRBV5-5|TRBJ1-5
CASSLTLNQPQHF
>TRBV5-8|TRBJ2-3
CASSFLRGYTDTQYF